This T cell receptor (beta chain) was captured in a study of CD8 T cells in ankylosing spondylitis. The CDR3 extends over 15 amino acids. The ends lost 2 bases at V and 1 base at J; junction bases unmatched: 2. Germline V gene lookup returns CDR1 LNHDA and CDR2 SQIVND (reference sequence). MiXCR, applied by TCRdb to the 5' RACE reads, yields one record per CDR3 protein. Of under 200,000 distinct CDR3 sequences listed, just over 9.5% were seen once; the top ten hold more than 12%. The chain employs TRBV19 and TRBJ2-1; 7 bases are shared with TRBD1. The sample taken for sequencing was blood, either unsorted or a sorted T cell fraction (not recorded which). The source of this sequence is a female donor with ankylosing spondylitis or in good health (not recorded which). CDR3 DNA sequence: TGTGCCAGTAGTATACAACAGGGGTCCTACAATGAGCAGTTCTTC. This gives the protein CASSIQQGSYNEQFF.